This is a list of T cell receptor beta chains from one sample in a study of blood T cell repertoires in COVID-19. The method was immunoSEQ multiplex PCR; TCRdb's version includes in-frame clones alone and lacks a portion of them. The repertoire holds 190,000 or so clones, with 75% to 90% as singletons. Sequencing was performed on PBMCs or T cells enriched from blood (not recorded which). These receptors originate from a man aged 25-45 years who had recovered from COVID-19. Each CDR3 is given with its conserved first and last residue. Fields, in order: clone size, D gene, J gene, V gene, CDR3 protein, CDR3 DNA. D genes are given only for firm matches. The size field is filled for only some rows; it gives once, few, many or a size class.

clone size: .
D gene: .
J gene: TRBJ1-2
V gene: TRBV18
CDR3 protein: CASSTPPLNGYTF
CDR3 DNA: TGTGCCAGCTCAACACCCCCGTTAAATGGCTACACCTTC

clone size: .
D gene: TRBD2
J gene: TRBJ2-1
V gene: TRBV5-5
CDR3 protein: CASSSLAAPYNEQFF
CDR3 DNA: TGTGCCAGCAGCTCACTAGCGGCACCCTACAATGAGCAGTTCTTC

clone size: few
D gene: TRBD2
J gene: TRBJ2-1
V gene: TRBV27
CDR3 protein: CASSAYLAGGPPREQFF
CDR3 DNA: TGTGCCAGCAGTGCCTATCTAGCGGGAGGGCCGCCTAGAGAGCAGTTCTTC

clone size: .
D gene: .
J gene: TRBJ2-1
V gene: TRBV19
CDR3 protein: CATKRGSGRSYNEQFF
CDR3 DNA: TGTGCCACAAAGAGAGGGTCCGGGCGCTCCTACAATGAGCAGTTCTTC

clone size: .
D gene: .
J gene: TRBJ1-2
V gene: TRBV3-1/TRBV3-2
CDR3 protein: CASSPRDFASYGYTF
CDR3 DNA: TGTGCCAGCAGTCCCCGGGACTTTGCCAGCTATGGCTACACCTTC

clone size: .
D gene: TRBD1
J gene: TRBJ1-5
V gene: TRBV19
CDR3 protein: CASSTGRTGTGHQPQHF
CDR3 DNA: TGTGCCAGTAGTACCGGCAGAACCGGGACAGGGCATCAGCCCCAGCATTTT

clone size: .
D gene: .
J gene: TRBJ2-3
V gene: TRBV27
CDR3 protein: CASSTIATGTDTQYF
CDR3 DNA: TGTGCCAGCAGTACAATAGCGACGGGGACAGATACGCAGTATTTT

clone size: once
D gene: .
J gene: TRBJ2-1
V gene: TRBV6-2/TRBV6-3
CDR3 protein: CASSYRRGGNEQFF
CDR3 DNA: TGTGCCAGCAGTTACCGCAGGGGTGGGAATGAGCAGTTCTTC

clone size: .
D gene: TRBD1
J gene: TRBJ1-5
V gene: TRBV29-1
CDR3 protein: CSVVKGQGPNQPQHF
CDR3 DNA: TGCAGCGTTGTCAAGGGACAGGGACCCAATCAGCCCCAGCATTTT

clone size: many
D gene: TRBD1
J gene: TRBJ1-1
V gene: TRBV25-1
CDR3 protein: CASSGGQVRMNTEAFF
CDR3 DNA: TGTGCCAGCAGTGGGGGACAGGTACGCATGAACACTGAAGCTTTCTTT

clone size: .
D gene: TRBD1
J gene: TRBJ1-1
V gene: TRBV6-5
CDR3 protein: CASSYDDRGDTEAFF
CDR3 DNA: TGTGCCAGCAGTTACGACGACAGGGGGGACACTGAAGCTTTCTTT

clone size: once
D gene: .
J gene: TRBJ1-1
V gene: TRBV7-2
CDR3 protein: CASSQRSKNTEAFF
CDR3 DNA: TGTGCCAGCAGCCAGCGAAGTAAGAACACTGAAGCTTTCTTT

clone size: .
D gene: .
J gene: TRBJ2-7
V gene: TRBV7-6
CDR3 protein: CASSTVPKGRNEQYF
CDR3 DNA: TGTGCCAGCAGCACAGTCCCCAAAGGTAGGAACGAGCAGTACTTC

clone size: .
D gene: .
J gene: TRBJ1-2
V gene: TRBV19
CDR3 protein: CASRLRGYGYTF
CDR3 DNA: TGTGCCAGTCGCCTAAGGGGATATGGCTACACCTTC

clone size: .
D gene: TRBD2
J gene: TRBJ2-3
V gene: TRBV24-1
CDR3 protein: CATSGPVGVAGGLSTDTQYF
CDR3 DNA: TGTGCCACCAGTGGCCCCGTCGGGGTAGCGGGGGGACTTAGCACAGATACGCAGTATTTT

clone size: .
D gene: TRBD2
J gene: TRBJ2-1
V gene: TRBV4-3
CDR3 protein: CASSRNNGGDEQFF
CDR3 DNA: TGCGCCAGCAGCCGGAACAATGGGGGGGATGAGCAGTTCTTC

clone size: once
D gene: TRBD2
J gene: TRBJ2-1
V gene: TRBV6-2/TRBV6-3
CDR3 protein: CASRPTSGAYNEQFF
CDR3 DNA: TGTGCCAGCCGCCCGACTAGCGGGGCATACAATGAGCAGTTCTTC

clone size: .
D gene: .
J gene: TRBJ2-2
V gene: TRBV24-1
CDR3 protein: CATSSLVLFGELFF
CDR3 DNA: TGTGCCACCAGTAGTCTAGTATTATTCGGGGAGCTGTTTTTT

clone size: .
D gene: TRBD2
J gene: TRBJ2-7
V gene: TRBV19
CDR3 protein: CASSTGTSVVEQYF
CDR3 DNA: TGTGCCAGTAGTACAGGGACTAGCGTAGTCGAGCAGTACTTC

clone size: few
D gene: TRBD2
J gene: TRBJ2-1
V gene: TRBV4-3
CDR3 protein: CASSQVLAGLDYNEQFF
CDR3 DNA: TGCGCCAGCAGCCAAGTTCTAGCGGGATTAGATTACAATGAGCAGTTCTTC

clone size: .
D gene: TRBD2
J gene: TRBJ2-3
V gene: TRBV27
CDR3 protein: CASSSWLAGPTDTQYF
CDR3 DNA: TGTGCCAGCAGTTCGTGGCTAGCGGGCCCCACAGATACGCAGTATTTT

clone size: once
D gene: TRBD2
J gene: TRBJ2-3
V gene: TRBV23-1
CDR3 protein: CASSQFPSPGAGGSDTQYF
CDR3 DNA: TGCGCCAGCAGTCAATTCCCAAGCCCGGGAGCGGGAGGATCAGATACGCAGTATTTT